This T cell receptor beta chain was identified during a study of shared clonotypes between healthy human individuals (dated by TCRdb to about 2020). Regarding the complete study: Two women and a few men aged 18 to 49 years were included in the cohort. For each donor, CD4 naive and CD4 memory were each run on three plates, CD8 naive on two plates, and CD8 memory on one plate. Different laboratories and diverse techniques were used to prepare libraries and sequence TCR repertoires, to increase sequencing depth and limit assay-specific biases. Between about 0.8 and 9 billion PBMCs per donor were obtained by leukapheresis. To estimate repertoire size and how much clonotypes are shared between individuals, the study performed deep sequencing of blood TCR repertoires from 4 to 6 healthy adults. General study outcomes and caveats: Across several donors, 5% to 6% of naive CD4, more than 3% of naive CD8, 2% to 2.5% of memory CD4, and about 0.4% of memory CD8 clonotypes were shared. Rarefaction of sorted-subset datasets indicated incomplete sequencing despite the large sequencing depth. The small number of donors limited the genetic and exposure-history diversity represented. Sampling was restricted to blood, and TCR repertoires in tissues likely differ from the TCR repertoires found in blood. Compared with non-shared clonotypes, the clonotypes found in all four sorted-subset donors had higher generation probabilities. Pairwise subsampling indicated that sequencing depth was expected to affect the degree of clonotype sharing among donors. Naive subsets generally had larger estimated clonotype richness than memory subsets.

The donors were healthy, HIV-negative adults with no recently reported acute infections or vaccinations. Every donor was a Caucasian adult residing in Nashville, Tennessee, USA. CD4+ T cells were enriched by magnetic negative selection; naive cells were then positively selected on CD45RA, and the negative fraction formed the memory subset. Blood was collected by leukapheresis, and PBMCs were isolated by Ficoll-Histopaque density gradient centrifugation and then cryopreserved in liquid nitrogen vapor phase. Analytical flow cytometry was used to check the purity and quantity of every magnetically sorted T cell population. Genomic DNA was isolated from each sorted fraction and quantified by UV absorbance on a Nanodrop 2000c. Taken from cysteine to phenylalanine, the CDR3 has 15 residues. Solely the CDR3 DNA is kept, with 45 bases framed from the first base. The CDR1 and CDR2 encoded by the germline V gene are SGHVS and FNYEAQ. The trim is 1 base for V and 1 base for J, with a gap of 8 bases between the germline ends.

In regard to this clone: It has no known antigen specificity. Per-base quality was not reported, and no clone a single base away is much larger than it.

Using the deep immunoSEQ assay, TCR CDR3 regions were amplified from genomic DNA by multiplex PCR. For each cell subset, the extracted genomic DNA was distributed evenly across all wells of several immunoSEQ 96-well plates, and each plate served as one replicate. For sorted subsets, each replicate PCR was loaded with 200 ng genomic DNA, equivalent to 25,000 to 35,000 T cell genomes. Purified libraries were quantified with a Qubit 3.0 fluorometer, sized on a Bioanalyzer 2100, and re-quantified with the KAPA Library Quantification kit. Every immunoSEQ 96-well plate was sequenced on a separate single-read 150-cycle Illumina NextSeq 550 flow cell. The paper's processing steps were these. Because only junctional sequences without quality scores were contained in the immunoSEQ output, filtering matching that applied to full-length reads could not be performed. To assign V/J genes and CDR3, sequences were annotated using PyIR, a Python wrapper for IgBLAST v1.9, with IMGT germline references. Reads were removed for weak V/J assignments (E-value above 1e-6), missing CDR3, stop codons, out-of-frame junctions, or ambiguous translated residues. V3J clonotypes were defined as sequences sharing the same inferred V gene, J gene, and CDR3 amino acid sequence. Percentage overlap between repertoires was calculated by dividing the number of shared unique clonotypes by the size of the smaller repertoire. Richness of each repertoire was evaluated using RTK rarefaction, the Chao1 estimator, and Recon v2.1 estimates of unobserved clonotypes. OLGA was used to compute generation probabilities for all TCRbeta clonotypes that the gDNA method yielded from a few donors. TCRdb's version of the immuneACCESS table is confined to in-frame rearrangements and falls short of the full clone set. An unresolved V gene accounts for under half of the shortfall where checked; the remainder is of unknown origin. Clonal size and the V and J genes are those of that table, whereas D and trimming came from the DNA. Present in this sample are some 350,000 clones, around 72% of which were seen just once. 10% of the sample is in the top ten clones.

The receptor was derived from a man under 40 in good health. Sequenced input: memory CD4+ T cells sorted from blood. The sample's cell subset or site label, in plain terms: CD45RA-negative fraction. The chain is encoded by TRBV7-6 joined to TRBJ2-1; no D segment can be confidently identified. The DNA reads TGTGCCAGCAGCTTAGTCTATGGGTCCTACAATGAGCAGTTCTTC. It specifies CASSLVYGSYNEQFF.